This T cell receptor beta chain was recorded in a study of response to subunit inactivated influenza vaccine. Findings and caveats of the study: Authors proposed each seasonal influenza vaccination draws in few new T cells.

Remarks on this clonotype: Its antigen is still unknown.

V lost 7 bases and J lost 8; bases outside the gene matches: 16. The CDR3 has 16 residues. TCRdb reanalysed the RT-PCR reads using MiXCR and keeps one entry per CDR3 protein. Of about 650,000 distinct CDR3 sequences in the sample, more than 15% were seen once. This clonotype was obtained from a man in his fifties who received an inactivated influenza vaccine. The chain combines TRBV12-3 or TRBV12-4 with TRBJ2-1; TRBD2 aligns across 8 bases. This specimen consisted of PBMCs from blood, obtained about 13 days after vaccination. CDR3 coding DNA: TGTGCCAGCACCCCTTGGGCGAGCGGGAGTGGAGATGAGCAGTTCTTC. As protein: CASTPWASGSGDEQFF.